The source of this T cell receptor (beta chain) is a study of blood T cell repertoires in COVID-19. The germline gives CDR1 MGHRA, CDR2 YSYEKL. The CDR3 runs to 13 residues. V dropped 4 bases and J dropped 5 bases, with 11 bases sitting between them. Original data processing: Amplifying reference gene primers gave estimates of nucleated cell counts. TCRdb's copy holds only in-frame clones and misses some; the assay was immunoSEQ multiplex PCR. From that table come the V and J calls and clone size; the DNA was used to work out D and trimming. The sample gives about 46,000 clones, around 82% of which show up once; 5.5% to 6.5% is in the top ten.

The sequence derives from a woman older than 75 with acute or convalescent COVID-19. Sequenced: peripheral blood. This chain joins TRBV4-1 and TRBJ1-1, with a tentative D call TRBD1 (6 bases). CDR3 sequence (DNA): TGCGCCAGCAGCCTGGGGGGGCCTACTGAAGCTTTCTTT. This translates into CASSLGGPTEAFF.